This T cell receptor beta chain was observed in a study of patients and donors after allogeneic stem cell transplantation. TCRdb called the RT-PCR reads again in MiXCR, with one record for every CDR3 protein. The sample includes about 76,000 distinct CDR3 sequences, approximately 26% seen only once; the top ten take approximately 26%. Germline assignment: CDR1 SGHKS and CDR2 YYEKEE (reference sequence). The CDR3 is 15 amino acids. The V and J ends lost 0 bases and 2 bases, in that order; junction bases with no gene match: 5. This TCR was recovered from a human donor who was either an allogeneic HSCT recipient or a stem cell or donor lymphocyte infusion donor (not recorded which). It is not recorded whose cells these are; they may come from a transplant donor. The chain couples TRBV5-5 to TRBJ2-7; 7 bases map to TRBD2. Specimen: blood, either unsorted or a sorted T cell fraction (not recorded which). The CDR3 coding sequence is TGTGCCAGCAGCTTGGCCAGCGGGACTGCCTACGAGCAGTACTTC. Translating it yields CASSLASGTAYEQYF. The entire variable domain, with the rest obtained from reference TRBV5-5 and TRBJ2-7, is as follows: DAGVTQSPTHLIKTRGQQVTLRCSPISGHKSVSWYQQVLGQGPQFIFQYYEKEERGRGNFPDRFSARQFPNYSSELNVNALLLGDSALYLCASSLASGTAYEQYFGPGTRLTVT.